The clone carrying this T cell receptor (beta chain) has a count of ten or more. Antigen unknown. Specified time point: newly diagnosed GD, antithyroid drugs for less than 3 months. RNA extracted from PBMCs served as the sequencing template. This sample stems from a study of regulatory T cells in long-lasting Graves disease. Study-wide results and caveats: Persistent disease preferred TRBV28, TRBJ1-2 and TRBJ2-5; new disease, TRBV20-1 and TRBJ2-1.

CDR1 SGHRS and CDR2 YFSETQ come from the germline V gene. V shed 3 bases, J shed 6 bases, and the junction held 4 bases outside the gene matches. The CDR3 consists of 13 residues. Building the TCR beta libraries relied on iRepertoire HTBI primers, and CDR3 regions underwent Arm-PCR. From the multiplex PCR reads, TCRdb called clonotypes with MiXCR, one entry per CDR3 protein. The table lists roughly 500,000 distinct CDR3 sequences, 12% of them singletons. These data were also reused for a study on T cells in Graves' hyperthyroidism and ophthalmopathy. Turning to that study: Researchers defined stable Graves' hyperthyroidism as no ophthalmopathy progression within 18 months.

The V gene is TRBV5-1, the J gene TRBJ2-7, with TRBD1 matching 9 bases. This TCR was recovered from a woman aged 25 to 39 with Graves disease. This specimen was peripheral blood mononuclear cells (PBMCs), taken at new diagnosis, from a patient treated with antithyroid drugs. The CDR3 loop reads CASSSGQGGEQYF. The CDR3 nucleotides are TGCGCCAGCAGCTCGGGACAGGGCGGCGAGCAGTACTTC.